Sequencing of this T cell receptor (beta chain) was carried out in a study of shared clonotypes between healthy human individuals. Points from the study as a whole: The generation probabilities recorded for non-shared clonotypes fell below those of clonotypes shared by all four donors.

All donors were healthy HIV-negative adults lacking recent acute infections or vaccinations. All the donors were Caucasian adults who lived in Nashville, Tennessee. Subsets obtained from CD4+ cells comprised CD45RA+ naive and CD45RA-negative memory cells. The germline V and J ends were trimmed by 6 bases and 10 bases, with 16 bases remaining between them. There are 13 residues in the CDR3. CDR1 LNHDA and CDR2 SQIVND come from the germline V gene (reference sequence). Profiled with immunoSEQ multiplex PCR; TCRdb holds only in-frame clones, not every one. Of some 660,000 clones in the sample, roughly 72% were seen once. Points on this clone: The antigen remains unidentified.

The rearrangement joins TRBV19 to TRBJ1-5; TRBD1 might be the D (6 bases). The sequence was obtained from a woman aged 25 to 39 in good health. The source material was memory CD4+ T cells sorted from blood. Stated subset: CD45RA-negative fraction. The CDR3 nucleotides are TGTGCCAGTAGCCGACAGGTAGAGAGACCCCAGCATTTT. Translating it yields CASSRQVERPQHF.